Following are 23 T cell receptor beta chains from one sample sequenced in a study of control samples from healthy donors and cancer patients. Assay used: immunoSEQ multiplex PCR; TCRdb lists only in-frame clones, some missing. The sample lists roughly 140,000 clones; about 89% were seen once. Sequenced material: blood. All receptors derive from a man aged 30 to 45 in good health.

The V and J genes are TRBV11-3 and TRBJ1-2, with D unclear. Germline V CDR1 and CDR2: SGHNT, YENEEA. Deletions cut 1 base from V and 6 bases from J, with 6 bases between. The CDR3 is 12 amino acids. CDR3: CASSLGVDGYTF. The CDR3 coding sequence is TGTGCCAGCAGCTTAGGGGTGGATGGCTACACCTTC. The full variable domain, with the rest looked up from reference TRBV11-3 and TRBJ1-2, is EAGVVQSPRYKIIEKKQPVAFWCNPISGHNTLYWYLQNLGQGPELLIRYENEEAVDDSQLPKDRFSAERLKGVDSTLKIQPAELGDSAVYLCASSLGVDGYTFGSGTRLTVV.

This chain uses TRBV24-1 with TRBJ2-2; TRBD2 might be the D (6 bases). Per the germline V gene, CDR1 is KGHDR and CDR2 is SFDVKD. CDR3 size: 16 residues. The ends were cut back, 5 bases at V and 1 base at J, with 13 bases in the middle. CDR3 DNA: TGTGCCACCAGTGCCACTTTCGGGAGGAACACCGGGGAGCTGTTTTTT. Its protein is CATSATFGRNTGELFF.

The CDR3 DNA reads TGCGCCAGCAGCCAAGTCGTAGGAGACGGCTATGGCTACACCTTC. Its translation is CASSQVVGDGYGYTF. The chain has TRBV4-3 and TRBJ1-2; D is ambiguous. CDR1 is LGHNA, CDR2 YSLEER, per germline. The CDR3 covers 15 residues. Trimming stripped 1 base from V and 4 bases from J, with 13 bases between.

The chain joins TRBV5-1 to TRBJ1-1; possible D gene TRBD1, 6 bases. Germline CDR1 is SGHRS and CDR2 is YFSETQ. The CDR3 has 15 amino acids. Trimming pared 3 bases from V and 1 base from J, leaving 13 bases between. The CDR3 nucleotides read TGCGCCAGCAGCTGGAGTGGACAGCCGAACACTGAAGCTTTCTTT. It encodes CASSWSGQPNTEAFF.

Note on this clone: This CDR3 is also generated by other DNA sequences in the sample. The J gene is TRBJ2-5, the V gene TRBV7-2, with TRBD1 matching 7 bases. With 0 bases clipped from V and 5 bases from J, the junction kept 3 bases outside the gene matches. The CDR3 runs to 14 residues. Germline CDR1 and CDR2: SGHTA and FQGNSA. CDR3 residues: CASSLAGGRETQYF. The DNA of the CDR3 is TGTGCCAGCAGCTTAGCAGGGGGCAGGGAGACCCAGTACTTC.

The chain is built from TRBV18 and TRBJ2-5; the match to TRBD1 covers 9 bases. The length of the CDR3 is 14 residues. Trimming cost V 2 bases and J 5 bases; bases outside gene matches: 3. Germline loops: CDR1 KGHSH, CDR2 LQKENI. Here the CDR3 reads CASSPGTGRETQYF. The CDR3 nucleotides read TGTGCCAGCTCACCAGGGACAGGGCGTGAGACCCAGTACTTC.

The CDR3 DNA sequence: TGTGCCAGCAGTGGGGACAGGGGGCGCATAAATCAGCCCCAGCATTTT. Translated, it gives CASSGDRGRINQPQHF. This chain uses TRBV6-2 or TRBV6-3 with TRBJ1-5; 12 bases are shared with TRBD1. The trim removed 5 bases at V and 4 bases at J, leaving 6 bases unmatched. Germline CDR1 and CDR2: MNHEY and SVGEGT. This CDR3 is built from 16 residues.

This clone was recorded only once. V gene TRBV6-1 combines with J gene TRBJ2-7, with D unclear. This CDR3 region has 16 residues. Germline-derived CDR1 and CDR2 are MNHNS and SASEGT. Trimming cost V 4 bases and J 0 bases, with 16 bases left between them. The CDR3 spells CASSASWAFTSYEQYF. The CDR3 region has the DNA TGTGCCAGCAGTGCTTCTTGGGCTTTTACCTCCTACGAGCAGTACTTC.

This chain uses TRBV2 with TRBJ1-4; D gene uncertain. The CDR3 is made up of 12 amino acids. The germline gives CDR1 SNHLY, CDR2 FYNNEI. The germline V and J ends were trimmed by 6 bases and 6 bases, with 8 bases remaining between them. DNA for the CDR3: TGTGCCAGCAGGGCCCTTCATGAAAAACTGTTTTTT. Translated, it gives CASRALHEKLFF.

The CDR3 DNA follows: TGTGCCAGCAGCCAAGGGAGAGGCACTGAAGCTTTCTTT. Amino acid sequence: CASSQGRGTEAFF. The chain is built from TRBV4-2 and TRBJ1-1, with D hard to call. The CDR3 totals 13 residues. With 1 base removed from V and 4 bases from J, the gap between germline ends came to 7 bases. CDR1 and CDR2 (germline): LGHNA, YNFKEQ.

J is TRBJ1-6 and V is TRBV6-5; TRBD1 matches 8 bases. The CDR3 is made up of 12 amino acids. V gave up 11 bases and J gave up 6 bases; unmatched junction bases: 3. Germline CDR1 and CDR2: MNHEY and SVGAGI. The CDR3 DNA sequence: TGTGCCGCAGGGGGCCTTAATTCACCCCTCCACTTT. This codes for CAAGGLNSPLHF.

This chain connects TRBV7-2 to TRBJ1-4; tentative D call: TRBD1 (6 bases). Between the trimmed V and J ends, which lost 5 bases and 7 bases, there was a span of 14 bases. The CDR3 sequence is 14 residues long. Germline-derived CDR1 and CDR2 are SGHTA and FQGNSA. CDR3: CASSTQGVSEKLFF. DNA of the CDR3: TGTGCCAGCAGCACACAGGGAGTCAGTGAAAAACTGTTTTTT.

The chain is built from TRBV5-6 and TRBJ2-4; tentative D call: TRBD1 (5 bases). Between the trimmed V and J ends, which lost 2 bases and 0 bases, there was a span of 15 bases. Germline V gene data show CDR1 as SGHDT and CDR2 as YYEEEE. The CDR3 length is 17 residues. Here the CDR3 reads CASSLRTGPQAKNIQYF. The CDR3 DNA is TGTGCCAGCAGCTTACGAACAGGACCCCAAGCCAAAAACATTCAGTACTTC.

The chain combines TRBV18 with TRBJ1-1, with 9 bases fitting TRBD1. The CDR3 extends over 14 amino acids. With 6 bases clipped from V and 6 bases from J, the junction kept 8 bases outside the gene matches. Per germline, CDR1 KGHSH and CDR2 LQKENI. CDR3 coding DNA: TGTGCCAGCTCGCCCGGGACAGGGTACGCTGAAGCTTTCTTT. It is translated as CASSPGTGYAEAFF.

The chain employs TRBV3-1 (or the pseudogene TRBV3-2) and TRBJ1-5; 11 bases align to TRBD1. V gave up 0 bases and J gave up 1 base; unmatched junction bases: 11. The CDR3 totals 20 residues. Germline V gene data show CDR1 as LGHDT and CDR2 as YNNKEL (reference sequence). The CDR3 DNA follows: TGTGCCAGCAGCCAAGACGGACAGGGGGCGCGGGGCTTGAGCAATCAGCCCCAGCATTTT. This gives the protein CASSQDGQGARGLSNQPQHF.

In this sample, this clone turned up once. V gene TRBV27 combines with J gene TRBJ2-7; 9 bases fit TRBD1. Germline-derived CDR1 and CDR2 are MNHEY and SMNVEV (reference sequence). The J segment lost 5 bases and the V segment lost 5 bases, leaving 13 bases of the junction unmatched. The length of the CDR3 is 16 residues. CDR3 bases: TGTGCCAGCAGTCCACACCCCGGGACAGGGTCCGACGAGCAGTACTTC. Protein: CASSPHPGTGSDEQYF.

The gene calls are TRBV15 and TRBJ2-5; 11 nucleotides match TRBD1. CDR3 length: 16 amino acids. Germline CDR1 reads LNHNV; CDR2 reads YYDKDF (reference sequence). V shed 4 bases, J shed 5 bases, and the junction held 9 bases outside the gene matches. CDR3 residues: CATSTLDRGRTETQYF. CDR3 bases: TGTGCCACCAGCACCCTGGACAGGGGGCGCACGGAGACCCAGTACTTC.

This sequence joins TRBV19 and TRBJ1-2; the match to TRBD1 covers 7 bases. The CDR3 length is 14 residues. The trim removed 1 base at V and 4 bases at J, leaving 3 bases unmatched. Germline CDR1 reads LNHDA; CDR2 reads SQIVND (reference sequence). The CDR3 protein is CASSIAGTVYGYTF. The DNA of the CDR3 is TGTGCCAGTAGTATAGCCGGGACAGTCTATGGCTACACCTTC.

This clone appeared a single time. This rearrangement joins TRBV7-9 to TRBJ1-2; D is possibly TRBD1 (5 bases). V lost 3 bases to trimming and J lost 4 bases, with 15 bases between them. Germline V CDR1 and CDR2: SEHNR, FQNEAQ (reference sequence). This CDR3 has 15 amino acids. CDR3 in amino acids: CASSFGGANSYGYTF. The CDR3 DNA sequence: TGTGCCAGCAGCTTTGGAGGGGCCAATAGCTATGGCTACACCTTC.

V is TRBV5-6 and J is TRBJ1-6; 7 bases match TRBD1. Trimming cost V 4 bases and J 11 bases; bases outside gene matches: 12. The CDR3 is 15 amino acids. Germline V gene sequence: CDR1 SGHDT, CDR2 YYEEEE. Written as DNA, the CDR3 is TGTGCCAGCAGCCGGGAGACAGGGTCTATTACACCCCTCCACTTT. Translated, it gives CASSRETGSITPLHF.

A few counts support this clone. The rearrangement uses TRBV7-2 and TRBJ2-7; a possible D gene is TRBD1 (7 bases). Trimming took off 5 bases at V and 4 bases at J, with 18 bases between the two ends. Germline V gene sequence: CDR1 SGHTA, CDR2 FQGNSA. The length of the CDR3 is 15 residues. The CDR3 loop reads CASSLPLGGQYEQYF. Here the CDR3 DNA reads TGTGCCAGCAGCCTACCCCTGGGGGGACAGTACGAGCAGTACTTC.

The chain employs TRBV11-2 and TRBJ2-5; 7 nucleotides agree with TRBD2. There are 13 residues in the CDR3. The junction had 13 bases not matched to a gene; V was cut back by 5 bases and J by 13 bases. Germline V gives CDR1 SGHAT, CDR2 FQNNGV. Written as DNA, the CDR3 is TGTGCCAGCAGCCCCCCCAGCGGGGTGTCTCTGTACTTC. Residues: CASSPPSGVSLYF.

CDR3 bases: TGTGCCAGAAGCTTGGGCCGGGTGTCACCCCTCCACTTT. This sequence encodes CARSLGRVSPLHF. The V call is TRBV5-3, the J call TRBJ1-6, with D hard to call. TRBV5-3 is labeled an ORF, and its function is uncertain. Between the trimmed V and J ends, which lost 0 bases and 10 bases, there was a span of 8 bases. The CDR3 totals 13 residues.